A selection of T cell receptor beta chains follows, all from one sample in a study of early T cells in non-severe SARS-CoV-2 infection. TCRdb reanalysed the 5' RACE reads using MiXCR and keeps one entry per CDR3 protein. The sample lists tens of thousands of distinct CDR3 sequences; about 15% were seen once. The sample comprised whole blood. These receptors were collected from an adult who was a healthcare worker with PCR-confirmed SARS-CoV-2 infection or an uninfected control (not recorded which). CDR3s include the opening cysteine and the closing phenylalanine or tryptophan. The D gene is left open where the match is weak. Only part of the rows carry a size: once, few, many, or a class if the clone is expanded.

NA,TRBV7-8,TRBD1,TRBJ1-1,TGTGCCAGCAGACCGACCGGGACAGCAGTTTTGAACACTGAAGCTTTCTTT,CASRPTGTAVLNTEAFF
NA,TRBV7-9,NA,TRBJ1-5,TGTGCCAGCAGCTTAAGTCCGGGACAGCCCCAGCATTTT,CASSLSPGQPQHF
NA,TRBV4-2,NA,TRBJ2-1,TGTGCCAGCAGCCAAGGAGTTACCGATGAGCAGTTCTTC,CASSQGVTDEQFF
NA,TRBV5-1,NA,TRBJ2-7,TGCGCCAGCAGCTTGGATCCGGCCGAGCAGTACTTC,CASSLDPAEQYF
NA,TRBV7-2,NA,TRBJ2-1,TGTGCCAGCAGCTTAGTATCGGGGGATGAGCAGTTCTTC,CASSLVSGDEQFF
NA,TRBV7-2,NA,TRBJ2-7,TGTGCCAGCAGCTTAGTCTACGAGCAGTACTTC,CASSLVYEQYF
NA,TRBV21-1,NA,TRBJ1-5,TGTGCCAGCATCCACACTGGGCAGCCCCAGCATTTT,CASIHTGQPQHF
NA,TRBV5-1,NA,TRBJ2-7,TGCGCCAGCAGCTCCCTGAGACAGGATATGGGCGAGCAGTACTTC,CASSSLRQDMGEQYF
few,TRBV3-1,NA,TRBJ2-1,TGTGCCAGCAGCCCGTCCCCTGGGGACAATGAGCAGTTCTTC,CASSPSPGDNEQFF
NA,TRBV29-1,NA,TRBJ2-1,TGCAGCGGGTCCGCGGGAAACTCCTACAATGAGCAGTTCTTC,CSGSAGNSYNEQFF
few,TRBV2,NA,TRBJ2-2,TGTGCCAGCCTGAGGGCGAGGGAAGGTATCACCGGGGAGCTGTTTTTT,CASLRAREGITGELFF
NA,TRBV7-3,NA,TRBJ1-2,TGTGCCAGCAGCCCCTACGTCGGTCCTAGGTACTATGGCTACACCTTC,CASSPYVGPRYYGYTF
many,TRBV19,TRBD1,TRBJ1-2,TGTGCCAGTAGTGCACGGACAGGCCCCTATGGCTACACCTTC,CASSARTGPYGYTF
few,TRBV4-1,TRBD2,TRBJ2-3,TGCGCCAGCAGCCAAGTAGCCGGGAGGTCAGATACGCAGTATTTT,CASSQVAGRSDTQYF
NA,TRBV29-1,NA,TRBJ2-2,TGCAGCGTTCTACGGACAGTGAACACCGGGGAGCTGTTTTTT,CSVLRTVNTGELFF
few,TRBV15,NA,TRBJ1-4,TGTGCCACCAGCACCCCTGGCTCCAGGAGGGAAAAACTGTTTTTT,CATSTPGSRREKLFF
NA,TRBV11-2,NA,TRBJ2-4,TGTGCCAGCAGCTTAGGGTTTTCGACCAAAAACATTCAGTACTTC,CASSLGFSTKNIQYF
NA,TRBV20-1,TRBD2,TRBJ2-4,TGCAGTGCCGTTAGCGGGAGGGCCTTGGGGTTCGGCAAAAACATTCAGTACTTC,CSAVSGRALGFGKNIQYF
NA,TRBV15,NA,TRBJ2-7,TGTGCCACCAGCAGAACCGCCGCCTACGAGCAGTACTTC,CATSRTAAYEQYF
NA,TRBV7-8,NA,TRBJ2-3,TGTGCCAGCAGCCAAACAGGGAATACGCAGTATTTT,CASSQTGNTQYF
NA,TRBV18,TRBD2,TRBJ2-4,TGTGCCAGCTCACCGACTAGCGGCCTAGCCAAAAACATTCAGTACTTC,CASSPTSGLAKNIQYF
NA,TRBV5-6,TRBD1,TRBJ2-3,TGTGCCAGCAGCTGGACAGGCCAATCTAGCACAGATACGCAGTATTTT,CASSWTGQSSTDTQYF
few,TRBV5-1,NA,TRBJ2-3,TGCGCCAGCAGCTTGGCCAGGGGTTGGACAGATACGCAGTATTTT,CASSLARGWTDTQYF
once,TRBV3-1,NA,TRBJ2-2,TGTGCCAGCAGCCCATTGAGGGGGACCGGGGAGCTGTTTTTT,CASSPLRGTGELFF
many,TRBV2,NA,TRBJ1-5,TGTGCCAGCAGTGACGGTTACAGAAGTAAGGATAGCAATCAGCCCCAGCATTTT,CASSDGYRSKDSNQPQHF
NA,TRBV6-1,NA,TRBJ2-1,TGTGCCAGCAGTGACTCCCTGCCGGGGAGCTCCTACAATGAGCAGTTCTTC,CASSDSLPGSSYNEQFF
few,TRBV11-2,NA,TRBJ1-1,TGTGCCAGCAGCTTAACAGGGAGAACTGAAGCTTTCTTT,CASSLTGRTEAFF
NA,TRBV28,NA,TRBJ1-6,TGTGCCAGCAGTTTCGGGTCATGGGGTTCACCCCTCCACTTT,CASSFGSWGSPLHF
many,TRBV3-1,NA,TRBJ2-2,TGTGCCAGCAGATACATGAACACCGGGGAGCTGTTTTTT,CASRYMNTGELFF
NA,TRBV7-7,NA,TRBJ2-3,TGTGCCAGCAGCCCCTTTCTCAGGGATGATACGCAGTATTTT,CASSPFLRDDTQYF
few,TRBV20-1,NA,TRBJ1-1,TGCAGTGCTAATAACCCCGGTGTGCCTGGGGGCACTGAAGCTTTCTTT,CSANNPGVPGGTEAFF
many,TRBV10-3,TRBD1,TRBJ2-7,TGTGCCATCAGTGTTTTCCGGGACAGAGCCTACGAGCAGTACTTC,CAISVFRDRAYEQYF
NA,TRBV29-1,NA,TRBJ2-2,TGCAGCGTTCTATTAGGCACCGGGGAGCTGTTTTTT,CSVLLGTGELFF
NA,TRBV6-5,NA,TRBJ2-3,TGTGCCAGCAGTTACGAGACCCCCACAGATACGCAGTATTTT,CASSYETPTDTQYF